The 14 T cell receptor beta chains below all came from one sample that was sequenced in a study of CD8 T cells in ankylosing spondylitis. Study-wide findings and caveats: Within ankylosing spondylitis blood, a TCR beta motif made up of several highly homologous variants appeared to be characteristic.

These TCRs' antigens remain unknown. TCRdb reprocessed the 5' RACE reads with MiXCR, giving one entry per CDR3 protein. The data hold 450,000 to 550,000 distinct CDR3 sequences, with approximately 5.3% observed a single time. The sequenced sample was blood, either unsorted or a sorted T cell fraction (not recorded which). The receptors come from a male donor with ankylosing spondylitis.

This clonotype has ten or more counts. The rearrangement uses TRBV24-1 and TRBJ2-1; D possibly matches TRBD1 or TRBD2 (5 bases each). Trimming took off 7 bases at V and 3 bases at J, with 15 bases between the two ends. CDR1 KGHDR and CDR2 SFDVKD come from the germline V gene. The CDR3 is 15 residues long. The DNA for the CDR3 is TGTGCCACCAGCACAGTCGGGGCCGACTACAATGAGCAGTTCTTC. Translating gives CATSTVGADYNEQFF.

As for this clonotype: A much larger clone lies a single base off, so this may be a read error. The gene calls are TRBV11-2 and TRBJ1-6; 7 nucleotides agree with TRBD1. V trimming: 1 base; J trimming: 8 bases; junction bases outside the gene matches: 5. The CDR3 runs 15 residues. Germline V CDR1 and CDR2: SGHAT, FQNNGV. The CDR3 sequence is CASSLVRGAYSPLHF. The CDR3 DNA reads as TGTGCCAGCAGCTTAGTCAGGGGGGCTTATTCACCCCTCCACTTT. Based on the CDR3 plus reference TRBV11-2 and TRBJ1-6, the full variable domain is EAGVAQSPRYKIIEKRQSVAFWCNPISGHATLYWYQQILGQGPKLLIQFQNNGVVDDSQLPKDRFSAERLKGVDSTLKIQPAKLEDSAVYLCASSLVRGAYSPLHFGNGTRLTVT.

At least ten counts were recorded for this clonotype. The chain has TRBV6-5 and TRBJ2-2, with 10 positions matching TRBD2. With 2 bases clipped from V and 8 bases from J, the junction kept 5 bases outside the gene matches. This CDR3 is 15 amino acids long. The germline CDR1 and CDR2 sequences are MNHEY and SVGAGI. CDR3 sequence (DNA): TGTGCCAGCAGTTACCTAGCGGGAGAGGCAGGGGAGCTGTTTTTT. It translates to CASSYLAGEAGELFF.

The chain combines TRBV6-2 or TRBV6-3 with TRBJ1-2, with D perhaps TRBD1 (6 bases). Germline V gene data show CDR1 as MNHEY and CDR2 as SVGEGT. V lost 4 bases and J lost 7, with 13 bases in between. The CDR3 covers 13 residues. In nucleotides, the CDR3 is TGTGCCAGCAGTTCACAGGGACTTGGTGGCTACACCTTC. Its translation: CASSSQGLGGYTF.

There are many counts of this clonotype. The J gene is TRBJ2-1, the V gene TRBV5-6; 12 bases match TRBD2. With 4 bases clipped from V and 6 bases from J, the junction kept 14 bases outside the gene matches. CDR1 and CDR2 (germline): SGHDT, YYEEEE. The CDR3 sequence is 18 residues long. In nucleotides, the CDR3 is TGTGCCAGCAGCATGACTAGCGGGAGAAGACTCTGGGGCAATGAGCAGTTCTTC. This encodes CASSMTSGRRLWGNEQFF.

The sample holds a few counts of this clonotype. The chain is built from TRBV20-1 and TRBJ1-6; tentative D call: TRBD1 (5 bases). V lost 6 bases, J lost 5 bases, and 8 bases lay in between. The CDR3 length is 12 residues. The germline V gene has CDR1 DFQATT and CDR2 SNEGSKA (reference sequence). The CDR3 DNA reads TGCAGTGCATCAGGGAATAATTCACCCCTCCACTTT. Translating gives CSASGNNSPLHF.

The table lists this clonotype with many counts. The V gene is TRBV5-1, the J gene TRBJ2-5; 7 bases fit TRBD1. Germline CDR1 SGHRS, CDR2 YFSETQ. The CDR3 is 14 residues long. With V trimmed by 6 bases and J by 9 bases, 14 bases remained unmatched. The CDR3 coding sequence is TGCGCCAGCACCATAAACAGGGGAGCGGACGCCCAGTACTTC. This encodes CASTINRGADAQYF.

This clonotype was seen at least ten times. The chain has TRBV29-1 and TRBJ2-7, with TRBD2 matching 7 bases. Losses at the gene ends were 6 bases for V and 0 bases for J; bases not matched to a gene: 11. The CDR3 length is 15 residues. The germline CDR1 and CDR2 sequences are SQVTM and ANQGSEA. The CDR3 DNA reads TGCAGCGTGCTGGGCCGCGGGAGTAACTCCTACGAGCAGTACTTC. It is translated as CSVLGRGSNSYEQYF.

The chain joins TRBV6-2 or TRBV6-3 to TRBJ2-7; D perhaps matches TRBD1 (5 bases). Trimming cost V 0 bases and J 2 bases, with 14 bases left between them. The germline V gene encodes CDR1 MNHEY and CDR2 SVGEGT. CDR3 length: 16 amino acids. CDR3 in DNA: TGTGCCAGCAGTTACTCGCATGGCAGGGTGACCTACGAGCAGTACTTC. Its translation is CASSYSHGRVTYEQYF.

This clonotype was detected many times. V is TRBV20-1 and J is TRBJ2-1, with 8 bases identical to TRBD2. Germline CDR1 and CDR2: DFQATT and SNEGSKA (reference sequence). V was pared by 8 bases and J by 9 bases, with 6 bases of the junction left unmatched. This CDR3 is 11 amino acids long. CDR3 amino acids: CSPRGGGEQFF. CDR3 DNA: TGCAGTCCCCGGGGGGGAGGTGAGCAGTTCTTC.

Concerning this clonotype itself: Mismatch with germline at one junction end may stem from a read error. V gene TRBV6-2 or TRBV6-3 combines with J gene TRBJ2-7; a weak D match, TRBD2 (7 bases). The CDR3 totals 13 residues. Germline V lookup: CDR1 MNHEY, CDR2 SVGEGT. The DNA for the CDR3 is TGTGCCAGCAGTTACGGGGGGGCCTACGGGCAGTACTTC. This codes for CASSYGGAYGQYF.

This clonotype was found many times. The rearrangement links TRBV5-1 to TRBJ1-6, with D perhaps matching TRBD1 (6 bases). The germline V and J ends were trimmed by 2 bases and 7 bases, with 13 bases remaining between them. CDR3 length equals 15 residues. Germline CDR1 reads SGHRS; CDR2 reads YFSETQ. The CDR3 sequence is CASSLSGQLNSPLHF. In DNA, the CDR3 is TGCGCCAGCAGCTTATCCGGACAGCTGAATTCACCCCTCCACTTT. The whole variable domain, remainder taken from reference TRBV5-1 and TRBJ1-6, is KAGVTQTPRYLIKTRGQQVTLSCSPISGHRSVSWYQQTPGQGLQFLFEYFSETQRNKGNFPGRFSGRQFSNSRSEMNVSTLELGDSALYLCASSLSGQLNSPLHFGNGTRLTVT.

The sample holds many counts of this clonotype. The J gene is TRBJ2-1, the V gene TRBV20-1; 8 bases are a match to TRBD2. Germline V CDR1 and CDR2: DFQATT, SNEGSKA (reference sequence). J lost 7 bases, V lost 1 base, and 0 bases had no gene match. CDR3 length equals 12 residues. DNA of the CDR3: TGCAGTGCTAGAGTAGCGGGGAATGAGCAGTTCTTC. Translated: CSARVAGNEQFF.

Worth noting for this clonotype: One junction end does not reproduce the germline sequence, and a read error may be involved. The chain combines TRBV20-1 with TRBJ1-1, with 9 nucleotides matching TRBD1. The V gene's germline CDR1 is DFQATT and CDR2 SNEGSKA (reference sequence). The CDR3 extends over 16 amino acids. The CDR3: CCAKAATGGVNTEAFF. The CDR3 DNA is TGCTGTGCTAAAGCCGCGACAGGGGGTGTGAACACTGAAGCTTTCTTT.